This TCR beta chain came from a study of early T cells in non-severe SARS-CoV-2 infection. Study at large: Investigators sequenced bulk RNA drawn from unsorted whole blood, and chains remained unpaired.

From germline, CDR1 is SNHLY and CDR2 FYNNEI. The CDR3 totals 13 residues. V was pared by 10 bases and J by 0 bases, with 10 bases between. Researchers attached unique molecular identifiers to individual cDNA molecules. In TCRdb, the 5' RACE reads were re-called with MiXCR into one record per CDR3 protein. The table includes tens of thousands of distinct CDR3 sequences, 8% to 11% detected once. This clonotype was counted between two and nine times. The sample comprised whole blood. The sequence came from an adult who was a healthcare worker with PCR-confirmed SARS-CoV-2 infection or an uninfected control (not recorded which). The V gene is TRBV2, the J gene TRBJ2-1; TRBD1 is a possible D gene (6 bases). The CDR3 reads CATRDTSYNEQFF. CDR3 coding DNA: TGTGCCACACGGGACACCTCCTACAATGAGCAGTTCTTC.